The 22 T cell receptor beta chains reported below all come from one sample, sequenced in a study of blood T cell repertoires in COVID-19. Profiled with immunoSEQ multiplex PCR; TCRdb holds only in-frame clones, not every one. The sample shows some 290,000 clones, about 85% of them seen only once. Sequencing was performed on peripheral blood. The receptors stem from a woman aged 45-65 years who had recovered from COVID-19.

The rearrangement uses TRBV9 and TRBJ2-2, with 9 bases identical to TRBD2. Per germline, CDR1 SGDLS and CDR2 YYNGEE. With 7 bases clipped from V and 6 bases from J, the junction kept 1 base outside the gene matches. The CDR3 is 12 residues long. DNA of the CDR3: TGTGCCAGCCGCGGGGGGGCCGGGGAGCTGTTTTTT. Translation: CASRGGAGELFF.

This clone appeared once. The chain carries TRBV7-9 and TRBJ2-1, with D possibly matching TRBD1 (6 bases). Trimming removed 0 bases at V and 6 bases at J, with 15 bases between. CDR1 and CDR2 from the germline V gene are SEHNR and FQNEAQ (reference sequence). The CDR3 totals 16 residues. DNA of the CDR3: TGTGCCAGCAGCTTAGCCCCCGGGACACTGAGCAATGAGCAGTTCTTC. Amino acid sequence: CASSLAPGTLSNEQFF.

To note about this clone: The sample holds other DNA sequences that translate to the same CDR3. The CDR3 sequence: CASSSQGHQPQHF. The DNA for the CDR3 is TGTGCCAGCAGTTCACAGGGACATCAGCCCCAGCATTTT. This sequence joins TRBV12-3 or TRBV12-4 and TRBJ1-5; a possible D gene is TRBD1 (6 bases). This CDR3 is 13 amino acids long. The ends were cut back, 4 bases at V and 5 bases at J, with 9 bases in the middle.

The chain carries TRBV5-1 and TRBJ1-5; the D gene is possibly TRBD1 (5 bases). Looked up from germline, CDR1 is SGHRS and CDR2 is YFSETQ. This CDR3 is 17 amino acids long. Trimming removed 0 bases at V and 2 bases at J, with 15 bases between. CDR3 amino acids: CASSLVWGVFGNQPQHF. For the CDR3, the DNA is TGCGCCAGCAGCTTGGTATGGGGGGTGTTTGGCAATCAGCCCCAGCATTTT.

This rearrangement joins TRBV27 to TRBJ1-2; the D is unclear. CDR1 and CDR2 from the germline V gene are MNHEY and SMNVEV (reference sequence). The CDR3 spans 14 residues. The V and J ends lost 0 bases and 7 bases respectively, with 12 bases between them. The CDR3 region is CASSLSEGSGGYTF. The DNA of the CDR3 is TGTGCCAGCAGTTTATCCGAGGGCTCCGGTGGCTACACCTTC.

The chain couples TRBV20-1 to TRBJ2-1; TRBD2 is a possible D gene (5 bases). CDR1 is DFQATT and CDR2 is SNEGSKA in the germline V gene (reference sequence). V shed 3 bases and J shed 14 bases, with 20 bases lying between them. CDR3 length: 13 amino acids. The CDR3 nucleotides are TGCAGTGCTAGTCTGGCGGGCCCCCCAAGAGAGTTCTTC. Protein product: CSASLAGPPREFF.

The chain couples TRBV7-2 to TRBJ1-4, with D unclear. From germline, CDR1 is SGHTA and CDR2 FQGNSA. This CDR3 comprises 14 residues. The germline V and J ends were trimmed by 8 bases and 7 bases, with 17 bases remaining between them. CDR3 loop: CASGEVGSGEKLFF. CDR3 DNA sequence: TGTGCCAGCGGGGAGGTGGGGTCGGGTGAAAAACTGTTTTTT.

The rearrangement joins TRBV19 to TRBJ1-5; no definite D call. CDR1 is LNHDA, CDR2 SQIVND, per germline (reference sequence). With 7 bases removed from V and 4 bases from J, the gap between germline ends came to 14 bases. The CDR3 consists of 14 residues. CDR3 in amino acids: CASTISGWNQPQHF. CDR3 sequence (DNA): TGTGCCAGTACAATTTCAGGTTGGAATCAGCCCCAGCATTTT.

The chain links TRBV4-3 to TRBJ1-5, with D possibly being TRBD1 (6 bases). CDR1 and CDR2 from the germline V gene are LGHNA and YSLEER. Deletions cut 0 bases from V and 3 bases from J, with 12 bases between. The CDR3 is made up of 16 amino acids. In DNA, the CDR3 is TGCGCCAGCAGCCAAGACCATAGGGGACACAATCAGCCCCAGCATTTT. Its translation is CASSQDHRGHNQPQHF.

The V and J genes are TRBV7-9 and TRBJ2-7, with D hard to call. Trimming removed 5 bases from V and 2 bases from J, with 10 bases in between. The CDR3 runs 13 residues. Germline-derived CDR1 and CDR2 are SEHNR and FQNEAQ (reference sequence). The chain's CDR3 is CASSLGRAYEQYF. The DNA for the CDR3 is TGTGCCAGCAGCCTGGGCCGAGCCTACGAGCAGTACTTC.

The rearrangement joins TRBV5-1 to TRBJ2-7; D unclear. The CDR3 covers 14 residues. V lost 0 bases and J lost 3, with 10 bases in between. CDR1 is SGHRS, CDR2 YFSETQ, per germline. DNA of the CDR3: TGCGCCAGCAGCTTGGGGCTTGAAAGCTACGAGCAGTACTTC. Protein product: CASSLGLESYEQYF. Filled out from reference TRBV5-1 and TRBJ2-7, the complete variable domain reads KAGVTQTPRYLIKTRGQQVTLSCSPISGHRSVSWYQQTPGQGLQFLFEYFSETQRNKGNFPGRFSGRQFSNSRSEMNVSTLELGDSALYLCASSLGLESYEQYFGPGTRLTVT.

This sequence joins TRBV18 and TRBJ2-3; the match to TRBD1 covers 7 bases. Germline assignment: CDR1 KGHSH and CDR2 LQKENI. Trimming cost V 3 bases and J 5 bases; bases outside gene matches: 14. This CDR3 contains 17 residues. CDR3 sequence reads: CASSPSRDSLGRDTQYF. Here the CDR3 DNA reads TGTGCCAGCTCACCGTCCCGGGACAGCCTGGGGAGAGATACGCAGTATTTT.

This clone has only a few counts. The gene calls are TRBV19 and TRBJ1-1; no definite D call. The CDR3 consists of 15 residues. Germline assignment: CDR1 LNHDA and CDR2 SQIVND (reference sequence). Trimming stripped 4 bases from V and 0 bases from J, with 12 bases between. The CDR3 protein is CASSTNRIMNTEAFF. The DNA of the CDR3 is TGTGCCAGTAGTACAAACAGAATCATGAACACTGAAGCTTTCTTT.

The V gene is TRBV7-6, the J gene TRBJ2-1; no firm D call. The CDR3 runs to 13 residues. Looked up from germline, CDR1 is SGHVS and CDR2 is FNYEAQ. The germline V and J ends were trimmed by 0 bases and 3 bases, with 3 bases remaining between them. The DNA of the CDR3 is TGTGCCAGCAGCTTAGCTAACTACAATGAGCAGTTCTTC. Translated: CASSLANYNEQFF.

This chain uses TRBV19 with TRBJ1-1; maybe TRBD1 (6 bases). Between the trimmed V and J ends, which lost 6 bases and 7 bases, there was a span of 15 bases. Germline lookup yields CDR1 LNHDA and CDR2 SQIVND (reference sequence). The CDR3 loop spans 13 amino acids. The CDR3 region is CASSPTGQLEAFF. CDR3 nucleotide sequence: TGTGCCAGTAGCCCCACCGGACAGCTTGAAGCTTTCTTT.

V usage is TRBV19 and J usage is TRBJ1-5; no clear D. V lost 2 bases and J lost 0, with 8 bases in between. This CDR3 region has 15 residues. Germline V lookup: CDR1 LNHDA, CDR2 SQIVND (reference sequence). As DNA, the CDR3 is TGTGCCAGTAGTATACGGGAGTATAGCAATCAGCCCCAGCATTTT. Translating gives CASSIREYSNQPQHF. Looking up the rest from reference TRBV19 and TRBJ1-5 gives the full variable domain: DGGITQSPKYLFRKEGQNVTLSCEQNLNHDAMYWYRQDPGQGLRLIYYSQIVNDFQKGDIAEGYSVSREKKESFPLTVTSAQKNPTAFYLCASSIREYSNQPQHFGDGTRLSIL.

This clone came up once. V and J are TRBV5-1 and TRBJ1-1, with D unclear. V dropped 0 bases and J dropped 8 bases, with 11 bases sitting between them. Germline CDR1 and CDR2: SGHRS and YFSETQ. CDR3 size: 13 residues. The CDR3 sequence: CASSLAGFYEAFF. For the CDR3, the DNA is TGCGCCAGCAGCTTGGCCGGGTTCTACGAAGCTTTCTTT.

The chain recombines TRBV6-5 with TRBJ2-3, with D tentatively TRBD1 (6 bases). This CDR3 comprises 14 residues. Trimming pared 7 bases from V and 5 bases from J, leaving 16 bases between. Germline V gene sequence: CDR1 MNHEY, CDR2 SVGAGI. The CDR3 DNA is TGTGCCAGCAACCCCTGGGGGCAAAAAGATACGCAGTATTTT. Encoded protein: CASNPWGQKDTQYF.

CDR3 sequence (DNA): TGTGCCAGCAAGCTGAGCTCCTATAATTCACCCCTCCACTTT. It translates to CASKLSSYNSPLHF. The chain is built from TRBV6-5 and TRBJ1-6, with D hard to call. Trimming shortened V by 7 bases and J by 0 bases, and 7 bases separated the two germline ends. The CDR3 totals 14 residues. Germline V lookup: CDR1 MNHEY, CDR2 SVGAGI.

The rearrangement joins TRBV5-1 to TRBJ2-7, with TRBD2 as a possible D gene (5 bases). Trimming cost V 4 bases and J 4 bases, with 12 bases left between them. The germline V gene has CDR1 SGHRS and CDR2 YFSETQ. The CDR3 runs 13 residues. CDR3 residues: CASSAGRTYEQYF. The CDR3 DNA is TGCGCCAGCAGCGCCGGACGGACTTACGAGCAGTACTTC.

This rearrangement joins TRBV30 to TRBJ2-2; TRBD1 is a possible D gene (5 bases). There are 17 residues in the CDR3. CDR1 is GTSNPN and CDR2 is SVGIG in the germline V gene (reference sequence). The ends were cut back, 7 bases at V and 4 bases at J, with 25 bases in the middle. CDR3 loop: CASINTPYPQGTGELFF. DNA for the CDR3: TGTGCCTCAATCAACACCCCGTACCCTCAGGGCACCGGGGAGCTGTTTTTT.

The chain uses TRBV7-9 and TRBJ2-1; 8 bases align to TRBD1. The germline V gene encodes CDR1 SEHNR and CDR2 FQNEAQ (reference sequence). The CDR3 contains 14 residues. The ends lost 4 bases at V and 3 bases at J; junction bases unmatched: 2. The CDR3 sequence is CASSSDRGYNEQFF. CDR3 bases: TGTGCCAGCAGCTCCGACAGGGGCTACAATGAGCAGTTCTTC.